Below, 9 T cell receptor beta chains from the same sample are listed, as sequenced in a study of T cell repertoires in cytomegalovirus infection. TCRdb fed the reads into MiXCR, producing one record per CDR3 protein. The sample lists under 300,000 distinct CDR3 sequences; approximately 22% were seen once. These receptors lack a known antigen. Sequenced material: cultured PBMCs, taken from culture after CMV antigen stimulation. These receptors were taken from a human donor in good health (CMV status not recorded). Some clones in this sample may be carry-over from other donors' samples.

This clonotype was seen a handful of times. The CDR3 loop reads CATSDPGTGTDTQYF. CDR3 in DNA: TGTGCCACCAGTGACCCTGGGACAGGGACGGATACGCAGTATTTT. The genes are TRBV24-1 and TRBJ2-3; TRBD1 agrees at 9 bases. In germline, CDR1 is KGHDR, CDR2 SFDVKD. The CDR3 spans 15 residues. With 4 bases clipped from V and 6 bases from J, the junction kept 7 bases outside the gene matches.

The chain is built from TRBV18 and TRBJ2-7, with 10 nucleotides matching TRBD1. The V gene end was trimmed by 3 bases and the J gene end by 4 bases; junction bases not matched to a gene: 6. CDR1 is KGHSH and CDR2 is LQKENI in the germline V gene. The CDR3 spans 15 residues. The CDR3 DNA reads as TGTGCCAGCTCACCCGGGACAGGGGACGGATACGAGCAGTACGTC. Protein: CASSPGTGDGYEQYV.

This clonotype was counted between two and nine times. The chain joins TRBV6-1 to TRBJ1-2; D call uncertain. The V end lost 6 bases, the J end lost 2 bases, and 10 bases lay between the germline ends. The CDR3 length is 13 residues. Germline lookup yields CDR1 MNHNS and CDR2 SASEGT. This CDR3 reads CASSPTENYGYTF. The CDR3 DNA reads TGTGCCAGCAGCCCTACAGAGAACTATGGCTACACCTTC.

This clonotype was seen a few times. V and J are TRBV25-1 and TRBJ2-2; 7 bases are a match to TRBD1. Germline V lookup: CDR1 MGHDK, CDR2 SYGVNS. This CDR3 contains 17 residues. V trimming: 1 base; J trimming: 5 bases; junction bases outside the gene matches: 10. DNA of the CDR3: TGTGCCAGCAGTGAATTCTTTTCGGGACAGACTACCGGGGAGCTGTTTTTT. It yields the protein CASSEFFSGQTTGELFF.

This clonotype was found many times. The CDR3 loop is CASKRGTGTGDTEAFF. CDR3 nucleotides: TGTGCCAGCAAGAGGGGAACCGGGACAGGGGACACTGAAGCTTTCTTT. The chain links TRBV7-2 to TRBJ1-1; 10 bases align to TRBD1. From germline, CDR1 is SGHTA and CDR2 FQGNSA. V lost 7 bases, J lost 3 bases, and 11 bases stayed unmatched. The CDR3 extends over 16 amino acids.

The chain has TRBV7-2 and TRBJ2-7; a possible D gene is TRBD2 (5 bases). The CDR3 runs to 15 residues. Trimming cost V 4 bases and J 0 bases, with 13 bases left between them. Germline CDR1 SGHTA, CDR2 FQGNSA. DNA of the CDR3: TGTGCCAGCAGCTCAAGGGCGGGTCGCTCCTACGAGCAGTACTTC. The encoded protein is CASSSRAGRSYEQYF.

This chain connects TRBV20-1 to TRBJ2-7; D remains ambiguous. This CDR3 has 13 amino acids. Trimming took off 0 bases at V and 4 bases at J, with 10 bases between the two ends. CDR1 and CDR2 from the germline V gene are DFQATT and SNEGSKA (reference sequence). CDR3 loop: CSARDRYKYEQYF. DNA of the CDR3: TGCAGTGCTAGAGACAGGTATAAGTACGAGCAGTACTTC.

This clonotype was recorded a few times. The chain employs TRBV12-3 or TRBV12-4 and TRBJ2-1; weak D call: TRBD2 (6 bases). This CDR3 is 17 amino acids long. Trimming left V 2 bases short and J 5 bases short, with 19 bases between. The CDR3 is CASSLSVGGFQNNEQFF. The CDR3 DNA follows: TGTGCCAGCAGTTTATCTGTCGGGGGATTTCAAAACAATGAGCAGTTCTTC.

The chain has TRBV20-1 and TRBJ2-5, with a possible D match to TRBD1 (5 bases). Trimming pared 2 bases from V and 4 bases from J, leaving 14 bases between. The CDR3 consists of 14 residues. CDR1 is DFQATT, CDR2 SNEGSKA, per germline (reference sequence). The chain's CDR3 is CSARLGLAGETQYF. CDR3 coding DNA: TGCAGTGCTAGATTGGGGCTGGCTGGAGAGACCCAGTACTTC.